A selection of T cell receptor beta chains follows, all from one sample in a study of T-cell reconstitution after alpha-beta-depleted transplantation in children. TCRdb independently ran MiXCR on the PCR reads; one entry per CDR3 protein. The table includes about 58,000 distinct CDR3 sequences, approximately 43% detected once. Sequencing was performed on PBMCs, mostly from graft donor cells, taken 360 days after TCRalphabeta/CD19-depleted stem cell transplant. The origin of the receptors is a male patient younger than 18 who had a stem cell transplant for acute lymphoblastic leukemia, so the T cells may come from the graft donor. The CDR3 runs from the conserved cysteine through the conserved F or W. The order of the fields is J gene, D gene, V gene, clone size, CDR3 protein, CDR3 DNA. D genes are given only for firm matches. Expanded clones are given a class, and other clones once, few, many or no size at all.

j_gene: TRBJ1-1
d_gene: .
v_gene: TRBV20-1
abundance: .
CDR3aa: CSAPTEVDTEAFF
CDR3nt: TGCAGTGCCCCCACCGAGGTGGACACTGAAGCTTTCTTT

j_gene: TRBJ2-5
d_gene: .
v_gene: TRBV2
abundance: .
CDR3aa: CASRFGAPQTQYF
CDR3nt: TGTGCCAGCAGATTTGGAGCTCCCCAGACCCAGTACTTC

j_gene: TRBJ2-7
d_gene: .
v_gene: TRBV13
abundance: .
CDR3aa: CASSPPEGGYSYEQYF
CDR3nt: TGTGCCAGCAGCCCTCCCGAGGGGGGTTACTCCTACGAGCAGTACTTC

j_gene: TRBJ2-7
d_gene: .
v_gene: TRBV10-3
abundance: .
CDR3aa: CAISESKGTLAEQYF
CDR3nt: TGTGCCATCAGTGAGTCGAAAGGCACCCTTGCCGAGCAGTACTTC

j_gene: TRBJ1-5
d_gene: .
v_gene: TRBV5-1
abundance: few
CDR3aa: CASSPRPDPNQPQHF
CDR3nt: TGCGCCAGCAGCCCCCGGCCAGACCCCAATCAGCCCCAGCATTTT

j_gene: TRBJ1-1
d_gene: .
v_gene: TRBV4-3
abundance: .
CDR3aa: CASSQEVGRTEAFF
CDR3nt: TGCGCCAGCAGCCAAGAGGTTGGGAGGACTGAAGCTTTCTTT

j_gene: TRBJ2-3
d_gene: .
v_gene: TRBV24-1
abundance: few
CDR3aa: CATSDTHTFQNTQYF
CDR3nt: TGTGCCACCAGTGACACTCACACGTTCCAGAATACGCAGTATTTT

j_gene: TRBJ2-5
d_gene: .
v_gene: TRBV7-6
abundance: few
CDR3aa: CASSPRRGKETQYF
CDR3nt: TGTGCCAGCAGCCCAAGAAGAGGGAAAGAGACCCAGTACTTC

j_gene: TRBJ2-7
d_gene: .
v_gene: TRBV3-1
abundance: .
CDR3aa: CASSQDFYEQYF
CDR3nt: TGTGCCAGCAGCCAGGACTTTTACGAGCAGTACTTC

j_gene: TRBJ1-1
d_gene: .
v_gene: TRBV5-1
abundance: .
CDR3aa: CASSFGIAWDTEAFF
CDR3nt: TGCGCCAGCAGCTTCGGAATAGCCTGGGACACTGAAGCTTTCTTT

j_gene: TRBJ1-1
d_gene: .
v_gene: TRBV7-3
abundance: .
CDR3aa: CASSLGPRGNTEAFF
CDR3nt: TGTGCCAGCAGCTTGGGTCCCAGGGGGAACACTGAAGCTTTCTTT

j_gene: TRBJ2-1
d_gene: .
v_gene: TRBV3-1
abundance: few
CDR3aa: CASSQEIAHYFSNEQFF
CDR3nt: TGTGCCAGCAGCCAAGAAATAGCCCACTATTTCTCCAATGAGCAGTTCTTC

j_gene: TRBJ2-6
d_gene: .
v_gene: TRBV12-3/TRBV12-4
abundance: .
CDR3aa: CASSLKSGANVLTF
CDR3nt: TGTGCCAGCAGTTTAAAATCTGGGGCCAACGTCCTGACTTTC

j_gene: TRBJ2-3
d_gene: .
v_gene: TRBV27
abundance: .
CDR3aa: CASTPSTDTQYF
CDR3nt: TGTGCCAGCACCCCCAGCACAGATACGCAGTATTTT

j_gene: TRBJ2-1
d_gene: TRBD2
v_gene: TRBV7-2
abundance: few
CDR3aa: CASSLVAGGLNEQFF
CDR3nt: TGTGCCAGCAGCTTAGTAGCGGGGGGGCTCAATGAGCAGTTCTTC

j_gene: TRBJ2-2
d_gene: TRBD1
v_gene: TRBV7-2
abundance: .
CDR3aa: CASSLTPTGGSAGELFF
CDR3nt: TGTGCCAGCAGCCTCACCCCGACAGGGGGCTCGGCCGGGGAGCTGTTTTTT

j_gene: TRBJ2-1
d_gene: .
v_gene: TRBV6-1
abundance: .
CDR3aa: CASSQDGHSYNEQFF
CDR3nt: TGTGCCAGCAGTCAGGACGGACACTCCTACAATGAGCAGTTCTTC

j_gene: TRBJ1-1
d_gene: .
v_gene: TRBV4-1
abundance: .
CDR3aa: CASRHFLIEAFF
CDR3nt: TGCGCCAGCAGACACTTCCTTATTGAAGCTTTCTTT

j_gene: TRBJ1-5
d_gene: TRBD1
v_gene: TRBV7-8
abundance: .
CDR3aa: CASSLVSRTGIQPQHF
CDR3nt: TGTGCCAGCAGCTTAGTCTCGAGGACAGGAATACAGCCCCAGCATTTT

j_gene: TRBJ1-3
d_gene: .
v_gene: TRBV3-1
abundance: .
CDR3aa: CASSQVPGNTIYF
CDR3nt: TGTGCCAGCAGCCAAGTCCCTGGAAACACCATATATTTT

j_gene: TRBJ1-2
d_gene: .
v_gene: TRBV20-1
abundance: .
CDR3aa: CSARDEWGGYTF
CDR3nt: TGCAGTGCTAGAGATGAGTGGGGTGGCTACACCTTC

j_gene: TRBJ2-2
d_gene: .
v_gene: TRBV29-1
abundance: few
CDR3aa: CSVEDGLKAGELFF
CDR3nt: TGCAGCGTTGAAGATGGATTAAAAGCCGGGGAGCTGTTTTTT

j_gene: TRBJ2-1
d_gene: .
v_gene: TRBV11-2
abundance: few
CDR3aa: CASSSIRGSGDEQFF
CDR3nt: TGTGCCAGCAGCTCCATAAGGGGGAGTGGGGATGAGCAGTTCTTC

j_gene: TRBJ2-1
d_gene: TRBD2
v_gene: TRBV27
abundance: few
CDR3aa: CAKALAGGTHEQFF
CDR3nt: TGTGCCAAAGCTCTAGCGGGAGGTACCCATGAGCAGTTCTTC

j_gene: TRBJ2-1
d_gene: .
v_gene: TRBV12-3/TRBV12-4
abundance: .
CDR3aa: CASSFRNLGEQFF
CDR3nt: TGTGCCAGCAGTTTCAGGAATCTCGGTGAGCAGTTCTTC

j_gene: TRBJ2-7
d_gene: .
v_gene: TRBV29-1
abundance: .
CDR3aa: CSVGRDAEQYF
CDR3nt: TGCAGCGTTGGTCGGGACGCCGAGCAGTACTTC

j_gene: TRBJ1-5
d_gene: .
v_gene: TRBV20-1
abundance: few
CDR3aa: CSARVAGSNQPQHF
CDR3nt: TGCAGTGCTAGAGTCGCCGGTTCCAATCAGCCCCAGCATTTT

j_gene: TRBJ2-7
d_gene: .
v_gene: TRBV29-1
abundance: .
CDR3aa: CSAEAGSYEQYF
CDR3nt: TGCAGCGCCGAAGCGGGCTCCTACGAGCAGTACTTC

j_gene: TRBJ2-7
d_gene: TRBD1
v_gene: TRBV6-1
abundance: .
CDR3aa: CAGKRTGERYEQYF
CDR3nt: TGTGCCGGCAAGAGGACAGGTGAGAGGTACGAGCAGTACTTC

j_gene: TRBJ2-2
d_gene: TRBD2
v_gene: TRBV6-1
abundance: few
CDR3aa: CASSPPSRLAWNTGELFF
CDR3nt: TGTGCCAGCAGTCCACCCTCCCGACTAGCGTGGAACACCGGGGAGCTGTTTTTT

j_gene: TRBJ2-7
d_gene: TRBD2
v_gene: TRBV7-8
abundance: .
CDR3aa: CASSNPTSGYEQYF
CDR3nt: TGTGCCAGCAGCAACCCGACTAGCGGTTACGAGCAGTACTTC

j_gene: TRBJ2-2
d_gene: TRBD1
v_gene: TRBV5-1
abundance: .
CDR3aa: CASSLNGDRRTGELFF
CDR3nt: TGCGCCAGCAGCTTAAATGGGGACAGGAGGACCGGGGAGCTGTTTTTT

j_gene: TRBJ2-1
d_gene: .
v_gene: TRBV29-1
abundance: .
CDR3aa: CSVETRFSYNEQFF
CDR3nt: TGCAGCGTTGAGACGCGGTTCTCCTACAATGAGCAGTTCTTC

j_gene: TRBJ2-2
d_gene: .
v_gene: TRBV5-5
abundance: few
CDR3aa: CASSLAIDTGELFF
CDR3nt: TGTGCCAGCAGCTTGGCTATAGACACCGGGGAGCTGTTTTTT

j_gene: TRBJ1-4
d_gene: .
v_gene: TRBV2
abundance: .
CDR3aa: CASRNAAGEKLFF
CDR3nt: TGTGCCAGCAGGAACGCGGCGGGTGAAAAACTGTTTTTT

j_gene: TRBJ2-5
d_gene: .
v_gene: TRBV12-3/TRBV12-4
abundance: .
CDR3aa: CASSANLGETQYF
CDR3nt: TGTGCCAGCAGCGCGAATCTAGGAGAGACCCAGTACTTC

j_gene: TRBJ2-2
d_gene: TRBD1
v_gene: TRBV9
abundance: few
CDR3aa: CASSVTGGDTGELFF
CDR3nt: TGTGCCAGCAGCGTTACAGGGGGCGACACCGGGGAGCTGTTTTTT

j_gene: TRBJ2-3
d_gene: .
v_gene: TRBV28
abundance: .
CDR3aa: CASSPLAPTDTQYF
CDR3nt: TGTGCCAGCAGCCCACTTGCGCCCACAGATACGCAGTATTTT

j_gene: TRBJ2-1
d_gene: TRBD2
v_gene: TRBV11-2
abundance: .
CDR3aa: CASSLFVAGARNEQFF
CDR3nt: TGTGCCAGCAGCTTGTTCGTAGCGGGAGCCAGAAATGAGCAGTTCTTC

j_gene: TRBJ2-5
d_gene: .
v_gene: TRBV5-1
abundance: .
CDR3aa: CASSLGRTVEGETQYF
CDR3nt: TGCGCCAGCAGCTTGGGGCGGACAGTGGAGGGTGAGACCCAGTACTTC

j_gene: TRBJ2-7
d_gene: TRBD2
v_gene: TRBV14
abundance: few
CDR3aa: CASSVGASGRAYEQYF
CDR3nt: TGTGCCAGCAGCGTTGGGGCTAGCGGGAGGGCCTACGAGCAGTACTTC

j_gene: TRBJ2-7
d_gene: .
v_gene: TRBV19
abundance: few
CDR3aa: CASSANSEQYF
CDR3nt: TGTGCCAGTAGTGCCAACAGCGAGCAGTACTTC

j_gene: TRBJ2-7
d_gene: TRBD1
v_gene: TRBV4-1
abundance: many
CDR3aa: CASSLIHGTVYEQYF
CDR3nt: TGCGCCAGCAGTCTCATCCACGGGACAGTCTACGAGCAGTACTTC

j_gene: TRBJ2-1
d_gene: .
v_gene: TRBV20-1
abundance: .
CDR3aa: CSARIQGGLAERDRVNEQFF
CDR3nt: TGCAGTGCTAGAATACAGGGTGGGCTAGCGGAACGGGATAGGGTGAATGAGCAGTTCTTC